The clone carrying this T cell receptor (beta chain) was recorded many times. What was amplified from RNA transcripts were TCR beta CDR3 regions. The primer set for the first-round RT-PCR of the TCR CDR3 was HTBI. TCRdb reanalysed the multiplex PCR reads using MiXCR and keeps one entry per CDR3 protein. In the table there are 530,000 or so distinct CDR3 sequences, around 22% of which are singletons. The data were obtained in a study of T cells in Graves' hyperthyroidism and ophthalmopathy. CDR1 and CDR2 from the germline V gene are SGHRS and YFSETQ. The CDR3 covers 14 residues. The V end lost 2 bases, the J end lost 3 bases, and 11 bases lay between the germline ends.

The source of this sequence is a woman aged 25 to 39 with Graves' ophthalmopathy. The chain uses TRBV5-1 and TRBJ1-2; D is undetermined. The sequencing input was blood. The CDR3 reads CASSLGPDHYGYTF. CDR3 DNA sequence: TGCGCCAGCAGCTTAGGGCCTGATCACTATGGCTACACCTTC. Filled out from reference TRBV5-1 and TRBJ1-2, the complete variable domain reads KAGVTQTPRYLIKTRGQQVTLSCSPISGHRSVSWYQQTPGQGLQFLFEYFSETQRNKGNFPGRFSGRQFSNSRSEMNVSTLELGDSALYLCASSLGPDHYGYTFGSGTRLTVV.